This TCR beta chain was recovered during a study of shared T cell receptors in the human thymus. Some clones are missing from TCRdb's copy, which holds only in-frame ones; the method was immunoSEQ multiplex PCR. The sample has some 700,000 clones, roughly 85% seen once. V shed 0 bases, J shed 1 base, and the junction held 6 bases outside the gene matches. This CDR3 comprises 17 residues. The germline CDR1 and CDR2 sequences are SGHRS and YFSETQ. In addition, the sample was reused for a study of human thymus T cells. From that second work: Thymic material originated from resections removed in the course of corrective heart surgery.

The source material was thymocytes. The chain recombines TRBV5-1 with TRBJ2-7; 11 bases match TRBD1. This receptor was identified in a girl under three years old with a congenital heart defect. CDR3 sequence: CASSLVPDRGLSYEQYF. CDR3 nucleotide sequence: TGCGCCAGCAGCTTGGTCCCGGACAGGGGGCTTTCCTACGAGCAGTACTTC.